A single sample is the source of the 9 T cell receptor beta chains below, sequenced in a study of response to subunit inactivated influenza vaccine (dated 2018 in TCRdb). The library came from RT-PCR. The sample was run on an Illumina HiSeq 2500. In-frame beta chains were kept once TCRdb had trimmed the public reads at Q25 with fastp and called clones with MiXCR. Here each entry gathers all rows of one CDR3 protein and keeps the most common genes and DNA. Counted in this sample were roughly 650,000 distinct CDR3 sequences; approximately 15% of them appeared once. In total, the top ten clones hold approximately 7.6% of the sample. The sequencing here drew on PBMCs from blood, taken 14 to 15 days before vaccination. The receptors originated from a man in his fifties or sixties who received an inactivated influenza vaccine. Donor details come from another sample of the same person, matched by shared clones.

This clonotype was observed at least ten times. The CDR3 sequence is CASTLGPSDTQYF. The CDR3 nucleotides read TGTGCCAGCACCCTAGGACCCTCGGATACGCAGTATTTT. The chain has TRBV9 and TRBJ2-3, with D unclear. Trimming stripped 6 bases from V and 6 bases from J, with 14 bases between. Germline assignment: CDR1 SGDLS and CDR2 YYNGEE. This CDR3 has 13 residues. Using reference TRBV9 and TRBJ2-3 for the parts outside the CDR3, the full variable domain is DSGVTQTPKHLITATGQRVTLRCSPRSGDLSVYWYQQSLDQGLQFLIQYYNGEERAKGNILERFSAQQFPDLHSELNLSSLELGDSALYFCASTLGPSDTQYFGPGTRLTVL.

This clonotype was detected many times. The rearrangement joins TRBV6-4 to TRBJ2-6; no firm D call. Germline V CDR1 and CDR2: MRHNA, SNTAGT. Trimming removed 5 bases from V and 0 bases from J, with 5 bases in between. The CDR3 runs to 14 residues. CDR3 sequence: CASSPYSGANVLTF. In nucleotides, the CDR3 is TGTGCCAGCAGTCCTTACTCTGGGGCCAACGTCCTGACTTTC.

This clonotype was seen more than once but under ten times. The chain couples TRBV5-1 to TRBJ2-1; D remains ambiguous. Per the germline V gene, CDR1 is SGHRS and CDR2 is YFSETQ. The CDR3 length is 13 residues. V was trimmed by 4 bases and J by 5 bases, leaving 10 bases between them. As DNA, the CDR3 is TGCGCCAGCAGCCCCCCCCCGGACAATGAGCAGTTCTTC. Translating it yields CASSPPPDNEQFF.

This clonotype showed up just a few times. The V call is TRBV11-2, the J call TRBJ1-2, with 9 bases aligning to TRBD1. CDR3 length: 16 residues. The germline CDR1 and CDR2 sequences are SGHAT and FQNNGV. The V segment lost 2 bases and the J segment 3 bases; nucleotides outside the gene matches: 7. The CDR3 sequence is CASSLRADRGDYGYTF. Written as DNA, the CDR3 is TGTGCCAGCAGCTTACGCGCGGACAGGGGCGACTATGGCTACACCTTC.

This clonotype has more than one count but fewer than ten. V usage is TRBV20-1 and J usage is TRBJ2-1; TRBD2 is a possible D gene (6 bases). Trimming took off 5 bases at V and 0 bases at J, with 11 bases between the two ends. This CDR3 region has 14 residues. The germline gives CDR1 DFQATT, CDR2 SNEGSKA (reference sequence). This chain's CDR3 is CSAYRDSSYNEQFF. The CDR3 DNA reads as TGCAGTGCTTACCGGGACTCCTCCTACAATGAGCAGTTCTTC.

At least ten counts were recorded for this clonotype. The J gene is TRBJ2-7, the V gene TRBV6-1, with D possibly matching TRBD2 (6 bases). Germline CDR1 MNHNS, CDR2 SASEGT. CDR3 length: 14 residues. V was trimmed by 6 bases and J by 7 bases, leaving 19 bases between them. This CDR3 is CASSGGAGIEEQYF. The CDR3 bases are TGTGCCAGCAGCGGCGGGGCTGGGATTGAAGAGCAGTACTTC.

The V gene is TRBV20-1, the J gene TRBJ2-5, with 11 bases matching TRBD2. The ends lost 6 bases at V and 2 bases at J; junction bases unmatched: 8. Germline CDR1 is DFQATT and CDR2 is SNEGSKA (reference sequence). The CDR3 runs to 15 residues. The CDR3 DNA follows: TGCAGTGCGGAGACGACTAGCGGGGCTCAAGAGACCCAGTACTTC. Protein product: CSAETTSGAQETQYF.

The J gene is TRBJ2-2, the V gene TRBV5-1; tentatively, D is TRBD2 (6 bases). This CDR3 spans 15 amino acids. Germline CDR1 and CDR2: SGHRS and YFSETQ. V lost 4 bases, J lost 4 bases, and 14 bases lay in between. This CDR3 is CASSLAASATGELFF. In nucleotides, the CDR3 is TGCGCCAGCAGCCTGGCGGCTAGCGCCACCGGGGAGCTGTTTTTT.

The V and J genes are TRBV12-3 or TRBV12-4 and TRBJ1-2; D uncertain. Between the trimmed V and J ends, which lost 4 bases and 8 bases, there was a span of 17 bases. This CDR3 contains 14 residues. Written as DNA, the CDR3 is TGTGCCAGCAGTTCGTCGATAGGGTGGGAAGGCTACACCTTC. Its translation is CASSSSIGWEGYTF.